The T cell receptor (beta chain) described here comes from a study of blood T cell dynamics during melanoma immunotherapy. About the research overall: Metastatic melanoma patients received first-line pembrolizumab or nivolumab plus ipilimumab.

This CDR3 is built from 13 residues. V lost 3 bases to trimming and J lost 3 bases, with 8 bases between them. Germline V gene lookup returns CDR1 MNHEY and CDR2 SMNVEV (reference sequence). Time point here: pre-treatment baseline. Samples come from before therapy and from week 3 after the first blockade cycle. Response was assessed by RECIST 1.1 at 12 weeks, except a couple of rapid progressors. Study-wide results and limits: It remained unknown if the driving T cell clones were melanoma-specific.

Regarding this clone: Antigen: not known.

Sequencing was performed with immunoSEQ multiplex PCR; in TCRdb, only in-frame clones are kept and a portion is missing. The profile shows about 14,000 clones, under 90% of them singletons. V and J are TRBV27 and TRBJ1-1, with D possibly matching TRBD1 (5 bases). This clonotype originated in a human donor with melanoma. The sample was blood, taken from a patient treated with checkpoint blockade. CDR3 sequence: CASSFGRDTEAFF. The CDR3 DNA is TGTGCCAGCAGTTTCGGCAGGGACACTGAAGCTTTCTTT.